Listed here are 9 T cell receptor beta chains from one sample, sequenced in a study of Graves' ophthalmopathy and Graves' hyperthyroidism. The TCR beta CDR3 regions underwent amplification from RNA transcripts. The authors performed first-round RT-PCR with HTBI primers and then a second-round multiplex PCR. TCRdb recomputed calls from the multiplex PCR reads with MiXCR, one row per CDR3 protein. The table lists around 1,200,000 distinct CDR3 sequences, less than 45% of them singletons. Sequencing was carried out using peripheral blood or thyroid tissue (not recorded which). These receptors all stem from an adult man with Graves' hyperthyroidism.

The rearrangement uses TRBV7-2 and TRBJ1-1; the D gene is possibly TRBD1 (5 bases). CDR1 SGHTA and CDR2 FQGNSA come from the germline V gene. The CDR3 has 15 residues. The V end was cut by 5 bases, the J end by 0 bases, with 13 bases between. CDR3 in amino acids: CASSREGRLNTEAFF. The CDR3, as DNA: TGTGCCAGCAGCCGAGAGGGACGGCTGAACACTGAAGCTTTCTTT.

This clonotype was counted ten times or more. Written as DNA, the CDR3 is TGTGCCAGCAGTCCTCGACGGGACGGCGGGGAGCTGTTTTTT. Its protein is CASSPRRDGGELFF. This chain joins TRBV7-3 and TRBJ2-2, with D perhaps assigned TRBD1 or TRBD2 (5 bases each). V lost 6 bases and J lost 7, with 15 bases in between. The CDR3 extends over 14 amino acids. Germline V gene lookup returns CDR1 SGHTA and CDR2 FQGTGA.

This clonotype was observed at least ten times. This sequence joins TRBV7-2 and TRBJ2-7; 10 bases are shared with TRBD1. The J segment lost 3 bases and the V segment lost 5 bases, leaving 7 bases of the junction unmatched. The CDR3 totals 15 residues. CDR1 is SGHTA, CDR2 FQGNSA, per germline. The CDR3 DNA reads TGTGCCAGCAGCGCCTGGACAGGGGGGAACTACGAGCAGTACTTC. It is translated as CASSAWTGGNYEQYF.

The J gene is TRBJ2-5, the V gene TRBV6-2 or TRBV6-3; D is ambiguous. Trimming pared 6 bases from V and 2 bases from J, leaving 16 bases between. Germline V CDR1 and CDR2: MNHEY, SVGEGT. The CDR3 is made up of 15 amino acids. CDR3 nucleotides: TGTGCCAGCAGGCCCCTTGGCCCGGTACAAGAGACCCAGTACTTC. Residues: CASRPLGPVQETQYF.

This chain's CDR3 is CSVLTSSGGYTEAFF. In nucleotides, the CDR3 is TGCAGCGTGCTGACGTCCTCAGGGGGCTACACTGAAGCTTTCTTT. The rearrangement joins TRBV29-1 to TRBJ1-1; 8 bases are shared with TRBD1. Germline CDR1 and CDR2: SQVTM and ANQGSEA. The trim removed 6 bases at V and 3 bases at J, leaving 12 bases unmatched. This CDR3 has 15 residues. The full variable domain, completed using reference TRBV29-1 and TRBJ1-1, is SAVISQKPSRDICQRGTSLTIQCQVDSQVTMMFWYRQQPGQSLTLIATANQGSEATYESGFVIDKFPISRPNLTFSTLTVSNMSPEDSSIYLCSVLTSSGGYTEAFFGQGTRLTVV.

This clonotype has ten or more counts. J is TRBJ2-7 and V is TRBV7-8; 8 nucleotides line up with TRBD2. The CDR3 consists of 15 residues. V lost 1 base to trimming and J lost 6 bases; unmatched junction nucleotides: 8. Germline assignment: CDR1 SGHVS and CDR2 FQNEAQ. The CDR3 sequence: CASSLGGLAGSEQYF. The CDR3 coding sequence is TGTGCCAGCAGCTTAGGTGGGTTAGCGGGGTCCGAGCAGTACTTC.

There are many counts of this clonotype. J is TRBJ1-4 and V is TRBV4-3; D remains ambiguous. Trimming stripped 3 bases from V and 4 bases from J, with 12 bases between. The CDR3 contains 15 residues. Germline loops: CDR1 LGHNA, CDR2 YSLEER. Here the CDR3 reads CASSHLGSNNEKLFF. The CDR3 bases are TGCGCCAGCAGCCACTTGGGGTCCAATAATGAAAAACTGTTTTTT.

This clonotype was picked up a small number of times. The V call is TRBV28, the J call TRBJ2-2; perhaps D is TRBD1 or TRBD2 (5 bases each). The V gene lost 7 bases and the J gene lost 6 bases, with 12 bases spanning the gap. The CDR3 sequence is 13 residues long. The germline V gene has CDR1 MDHEN and CDR2 SYDVKM. The CDR3 region is CASNEGWAGELFF. DNA of the CDR3: TGTGCCAGCAACGAGGGGTGGGCCGGGGAGCTGTTTTTT.

J is TRBJ1-1 and V is TRBV5-1; 8 bases are shared with TRBD1. This CDR3 spans 14 amino acids. CDR1 SGHRS and CDR2 YFSETQ come from the germline V gene. The ends lost 3 bases at V and 5 bases at J; junction bases unmatched: 6. The CDR3, as DNA: TGCGCCAGCAGCTCGGACAGGGAATTGACTGAAGCTTTCTTT. This gives the protein CASSSDRELTEAFF.